These 20 T cell receptor beta chains originate from one sample sequenced in a study of persistence of HIV-infected CD4 T cells. Sequencing used immunoSEQ version 4 in survey mode. Repertoires were generated with immunoSEQ multiplex PCR, while TCRdb's copy carries only in-frame clones and drops some. The table includes fewer than 20,000 clones, approximately 80% detected once. Stimulation used 9 to 10 ug/mL lysate from CMV-infected fibroblasts. CD4+ T cells upregulating both CD40 ligand and CD69 were sorted as responding cells. What these receptors recognize is not known. Specimen: CD4+ T cells sorted from PBMCs after roughly 18-hour stimulation, collected from a patient who received antiretroviral therapy. The receptors stem from an adult man with HIV who was CMV-seropositive.

The chain recombines TRBV2 with TRBJ1-2; tentative D call: TRBD1 (6 bases). V gave up 5 bases and J gave up 8 bases, with 15 bases separating them. CDR3 length: 13 amino acids. Germline V gives CDR1 SNHLY, CDR2 FYNNEI. The CDR3 coding sequence is TGTGCCAGCAGTCCCCAGGGGCGGGCGGGCTACACCTTC. Translating it yields CASSPQGRAGYTF.

V usage is TRBV6-5 and J usage is TRBJ1-2; D not certain. V lost 8 bases and J 0 bases, leaving 10 bases between the germline ends. This CDR3 is 13 amino acids long. CDR1 is MNHEY, CDR2 SVGAGI, per germline. CDR3 DNA: TGTGCCAGCGGGGAGCGAGCTAACTATGGCTACACCTTC. This gives the protein CASGERANYGYTF.

V gene TRBV5-4 combines with J gene TRBJ2-2, with D perhaps assigned TRBD1 or TRBD2 (5 bases each). CDR1 and CDR2 (germline): SGHNT, YYREEE (reference sequence). V lost 2 bases, J lost 2 bases, and 16 bases lay in between. CDR3 length: 17 residues. The CDR3 nucleotides are TGTGCCAGCAGCTTTCCCCGGGGACGGTCCAACACCGGGGAGCTGTTTTTT. This sequence encodes CASSFPRGRSNTGELFF.

This clone turned up a few times. The V and J genes are TRBV7-8 and TRBJ2-6, with D tentatively TRBD1 (6 bases). V was clipped by 1 base and J by 12 bases, with 10 bases between them. The CDR3 is 13 amino acids. Germline loops: CDR1 SGHVS, CDR2 FQNEAQ. The chain's CDR3 is CASSLDRARVLTF. The CDR3 coding sequence is TGTGCCAGCAGCTTAGACAGGGCACGCGTCCTGACTTTC.

This chain uses TRBV23-1 with TRBJ2-6; D remains unclear. TRBV23-1 is an open reading frame, and its role is uncertain. There are 15 residues in the CDR3. The V gene lost 8 bases and the J gene lost 0 bases, with 11 bases spanning the gap. CDR3 sequence reads: CASRGRNSGANVLTF. CDR3 bases: TGCGCCAGCCGAGGACGGAACTCTGGGGCCAACGTCCTGACTTTC.

This clone showed up just once. The chain carries TRBV7-2 and TRBJ1-2; D perhaps matches TRBD1 (5 bases). The CDR3 runs 13 residues. CDR1 and CDR2 from the germline V gene are SGHTA and FQGNSA. V lost 0 bases and J 8 bases, leaving 10 bases between the germline ends. The CDR3 bases are TGTGCCAGCAGCTTAGCAGGGGCGGGAGGCTACACCTTC. Its translation: CASSLAGAGGYTF.

The chain uses TRBV18 and TRBJ2-5; 8 bases are a match to TRBD1. This CDR3 spans 15 amino acids. From germline, CDR1 is KGHSH and CDR2 LQKENI. After removal of 0 bases from V and 10 bases from J, the junction contained 10 bases not matched to a gene. CDR3 amino acids: CASSPPSTGDGGQYF. CDR3 nucleotide sequence: TGTGCCAGCTCACCACCCTCGACAGGGGACGGCGGCCAGTACTTC. Full variable domain (missing parts from reference TRBV18 and TRBJ2-5): NAGVMQNPRHLVRRRGQEARLRCSPMKGHSHVYWYRQLPEEGLKFMVYLQKENIIDESGMPKERFSAEFPKEGPSILRIQQVVRGDSAAYFCASSPPSTGDGGQYFGPGTRLLVL.

This chain uses TRBV2 with TRBJ2-1; 10 nucleotides agree with TRBD1. The ends lost 5 bases at V and 7 bases at J; junction bases unmatched: 8. Germline V gene sequence: CDR1 SNHLY, CDR2 FYNNEI. The CDR3 is made up of 15 amino acids. The CDR3 protein is CASSSRQGAKNEQFF. CDR3 coding DNA: TGTGCCAGCAGTTCCCGACAGGGGGCAAAGAATGAGCAGTTCTTC.

V usage is TRBV2 and J usage is TRBJ1-6, with D possibly being TRBD1 (6 bases). This CDR3 comprises 13 residues. V lost 6 bases and J 8 bases, leaving 11 bases between the germline ends. CDR1 and CDR2 (germline): SNHLY, FYNNEI. The CDR3 nucleotides are TGTGCCAGCAGCTCTTACAGGGATTCACCCCTCCACTTT. This codes for CASSSYRDSPLHF.

The chain carries TRBV6-2 or TRBV6-3 and TRBJ1-5; 7 bases align to TRBD1. Germline V CDR1 and CDR2: MNHEY, SVGEGT. Losses at the gene ends were 5 bases for V and 3 bases for J; bases not matched to a gene: 7. The length of the CDR3 is 15 residues. The chain's CDR3 is CASSHYRGLNQPQHF. The DNA of the CDR3 is TGTGCCAGCAGTCACTACAGGGGACTCAATCAGCCCCAGCATTTT.

V and J are TRBV3-1 (or the pseudogene TRBV3-2) and TRBJ2-7; TRBD1 agrees at 8 bases. V gave up 4 bases and J gave up 0 bases; unmatched junction bases: 11. CDR1 and CDR2 from the germline V gene are LGHDT and YNNKEL (reference sequence). The CDR3 consists of 17 residues. The CDR3 DNA reads TGTGCCAGCAGCCGTACTCTGCGGGGACAGGTCTCCTACGAGCAGTACTTC. Its protein product is CASSRTLRGQVSYEQYF.

V and J are TRBV6-5 and TRBJ1-1, with D possibly being TRBD1 (6 bases). V dropped 6 bases and J dropped 1 base, with 15 bases sitting between them. The CDR3 spans 15 residues. The V gene's germline CDR1 is MNHEY and CDR2 SVGAGI. The CDR3 nucleotides are TGTGCCAGCAGCCTTTTACCGGGACAGAACACTGAAGCTTTCTTT. Protein sequence: CASSLLPGQNTEAFF.

The chain employs TRBV19 and TRBJ1-5, with 7 bases lining up with TRBD1. CDR3 length: 16 amino acids. V dropped 5 bases and J dropped 4; count of bases not matched to a gene: 11. Germline V gene lookup returns CDR1 LNHDA and CDR2 SQIVND (reference sequence). The CDR3 bases are TGTGCCAGTAGTCCCCGGCAGGGGGGTAATAATCAGCCCCAGCATTTT. It yields the protein CASSPRQGGNNQPQHF.

Only one count was recorded for this clone. The CDR3 DNA sequence: TGTGCCAGCAGTTCTACAGATGCGGTTTTTACAGATACGCAGTATTTT. It codes for CASSSTDAVFTDTQYF. V and J are TRBV27 and TRBJ2-3; no firm D call. The CDR3 consists of 16 residues. Germline V CDR1 and CDR2: MNHEY, SMNVEV (reference sequence). With 4 bases removed from V and 3 bases from J, the gap between germline ends came to 17 bases.

This chain connects TRBV7-3 to TRBJ2-1; tentatively, D is TRBD1 (5 bases). Germline V gives CDR1 SGHTA, CDR2 FQGTGA. The CDR3 extends over 17 amino acids. V dropped 3 bases and J dropped 0 bases, with 15 bases sitting between them. CDR3 in DNA: TGTGCCAGCAGCTTCACCGGAAGGGGAAGCTCCTACAATGAGCAGTTCTTC. Its protein is CASSFTGRGSSYNEQFF.

This clone was seen once. DNA of the CDR3: TGTGCCAGCAGCTCGGACAGGGGGTACAATGAGCAGTTCTTC. Amino acid sequence: CASSSDRGYNEQFF. V gene TRBV13 combines with J gene TRBJ2-1; TRBD1 aligns across 10 bases. Germline loops: CDR1 PRHDT, CDR2 FYEKMQ (reference sequence). The length of the CDR3 is 14 residues. Unmatched junction bases numbered 1, after V lost 4 bases and J lost 4 bases.

In this sample, this clone turned up once. The chain links TRBV7-9 to TRBJ2-3; D perhaps matches TRBD1 (6 bases). From germline, CDR1 is SEHNR and CDR2 FQNEAQ (reference sequence). V lost 3 bases, J lost 4 bases, and 8 bases lay in between. The length of the CDR3 is 13 residues. CDR3 in DNA: TGTGCCAGCAGCTTCTCAGGGGCAGATACGCAGTATTTT. Residues: CASSFSGADTQYF.

The chain has TRBV28 and TRBJ1-2, with TRBD1 matching over 9 bases. This CDR3 has 17 amino acids. In germline, CDR1 is MDHEN, CDR2 SYDVKM. The V and J ends lost 2 bases and 0 bases, in that order; junction bases with no gene match: 7. CDR3 residues: CASSLPGQGVANYGYTF. CDR3 nucleotide sequence: TGTGCCAGCAGTTTACCGGGACAGGGCGTCGCTAACTATGGCTACACCTTC.

This clone was counted between two and nine times. The chain joins TRBV6-1 to TRBJ2-5; TRBD1 matches at 8 bases. V shed 3 bases, J shed 5 bases, and the junction held 11 bases outside the gene matches. Germline V gene data show CDR1 as MNHNS and CDR2 as SASEGT. This CDR3 spans 16 amino acids. The DNA for the CDR3 is TGTGCCAGCAGTGATCAGCAGGGGGCGATGGGGGAGACCCAGTACTTC. Protein: CASSDQQGAMGETQYF.

The chain couples TRBV7-9 to TRBJ1-5; D may be TRBD1 (5 bases). Germline CDR1 and CDR2: SEHNR and FQNEAQ (reference sequence). Trimming stripped 5 bases from V and 0 bases from J, with 11 bases between. The CDR3 covers 15 residues. For the CDR3, the DNA is TGTGCCAGCAGCACTGGGACGGGTAGCAATCAGCCCCAGCATTTT. Protein product: CASSTGTGSNQPQHF. The complete variable domain, with remaining parts taken from reference TRBV7-9 and TRBJ1-5, reads DTGVSQNPRHKITKRGQNVTFRCDPISEHNRLYWYRQTLGQGPEFLTYFQNEAQLEKSRLLSDRFSAERPKGSFSTLEIQRTEQGDSAMYLCASSTGTGSNQPQHFGDGTRLSIL.